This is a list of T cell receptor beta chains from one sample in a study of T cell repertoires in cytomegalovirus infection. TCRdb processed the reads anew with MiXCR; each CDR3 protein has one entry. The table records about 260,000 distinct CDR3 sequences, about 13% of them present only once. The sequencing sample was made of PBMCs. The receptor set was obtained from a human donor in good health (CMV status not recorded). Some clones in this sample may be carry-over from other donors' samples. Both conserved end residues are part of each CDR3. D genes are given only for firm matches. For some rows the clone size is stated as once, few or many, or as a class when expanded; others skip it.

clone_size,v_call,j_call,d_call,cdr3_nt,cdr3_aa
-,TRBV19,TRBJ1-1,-,TGTGCCAGTAGCACGCAGATCCTAGGGAAAACTGAAGCTTTCTTT,CASSTQILGKTEAFF
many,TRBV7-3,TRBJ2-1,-,TGTGCCAGCAGCATAACAGGGAGTGGATACAATGAGCAGTTCTTC,CASSITGSGYNEQFF
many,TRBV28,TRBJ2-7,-,TGTGCCATCTCTGTTGGACAGTCAGAGCAGTACTTC,CAISVGQSEQYF
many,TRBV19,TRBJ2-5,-,TGTGCCAGTAGTCAGGGCCTCCGGGAGACCCAGTACTTC,CASSQGLRETQYF
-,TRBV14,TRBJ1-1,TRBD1,TGTGCCACCAGCCAGCAGACAGGGGAGGTTACTGAAGCTTTCTTT,CATSQQTGEVTEAFF
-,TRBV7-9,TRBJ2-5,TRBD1,TGTGCCAGCAGCGAGACCGAAGCCGGGACAGGGTATTGGGAGACCCAGTACTTC,CASSETEAGTGYWETQYF
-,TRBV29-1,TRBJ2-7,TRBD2,TGCAGCGTTGAGACTAGCGGGAGCAGACAGTACGAGCAGTACTTC,CSVETSGSRQYEQYF
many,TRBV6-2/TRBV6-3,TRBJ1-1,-,TGTGCCAGCGGGGGGCCACCTGGGACTGAAGCTTTCTTT,CASGGPPGTEAFF
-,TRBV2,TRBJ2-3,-,TGTGCCAGCAGTGAAATTCCGGGGGTTTTCGCAGATACGCAGTATTTT,CASSEIPGVFADTQYF
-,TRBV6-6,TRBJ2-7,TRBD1,TGTGCCAGCAGTTCCCGGGGGACAGGTCCCTACGAGCAGTACTTC,CASSSRGTGPYEQYF
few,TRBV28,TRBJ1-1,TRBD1,TGTGCCAGCCCAGGGAGACGTACAGGGGGAGGCACTGAAGCTTTCTTT,CASPGRRTGGGTEAFF
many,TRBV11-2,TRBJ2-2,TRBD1,TGTGCCAGCAGGCGACAGGGGGGCACCGGGGAGCTGTTTTTT,CASRRQGGTGELFF
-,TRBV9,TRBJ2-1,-,TGTGCCAGCAGCCCTCCTCTTAACCATGAGCAGTTCTTC,CASSPPLNHEQFF
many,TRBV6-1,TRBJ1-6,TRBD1,TGTGCCAGCAGTGAAAGGGACAGGACCTATAATTCACCCCTCCACTTT,CASSERDRTYNSPLHF
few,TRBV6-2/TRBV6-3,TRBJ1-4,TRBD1,TGTGCCAGCGGAATCTCACAGGGGAAGAGAGTTATCCTGTTTTTT,CASGISQGKRVILFF
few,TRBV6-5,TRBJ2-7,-,TGTGCCAGCAGTTACTCCGGGACGCTATACGAGCAGTACTTC,CASSYSGTLYEQYF
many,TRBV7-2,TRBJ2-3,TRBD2,TGTGCCAGCAGCTTAGTTGCGGGGGACCCCACAGATACGCAGTATTTT,CASSLVAGDPTDTQYF
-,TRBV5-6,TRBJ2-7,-,TGTGCCAGCAGCGCAGACTTGGGCCTTTTCTCCTACGAGCAGTACTTC,CASSADLGLFSYEQYF
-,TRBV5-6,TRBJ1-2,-,TGTGCCAGCAGCTTGACAGGGAAGGATGGCTACACCTTC,CASSLTGKDGYTF
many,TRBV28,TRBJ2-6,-,TGTGCCAGCAGTTCACTCCGACAGTCTGGGGCCAACGTCCTGACTTTC,CASSSLRQSGANVLTF
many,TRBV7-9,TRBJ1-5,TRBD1,TGTGCCAGCAGCCGTACGACAGGGCCCGAAAATCAGCCCCAGCATTTT,CASSRTTGPENQPQHF
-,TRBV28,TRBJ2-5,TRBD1,TGTGCCAGCAGTTTAAGTAGGGGGCGTGGGGAGACCCAGTACTTC,CASSLSRGRGETQYF
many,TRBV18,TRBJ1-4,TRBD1,TGTGCCAGCTCACCTAATCGGCCGGGACAGTCCTCCGAAAAACTGTTTTTT,CASSPNRPGQSSEKLFF
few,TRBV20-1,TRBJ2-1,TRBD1,TGCAGTGCTAGGACAGGGAGCTCCTACAATGAGCAGTTCTTC,CSARTGSSYNEQFF
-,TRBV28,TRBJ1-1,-,TGTGCCAGCACCGTGGGGGGGACTGAAGCTTTCTTT,CASTVGGTEAFF
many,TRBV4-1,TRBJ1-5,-,TGCGCCAGCAGCCAAGAGCTCGCCCAGGGCGGGCGCAATCAGCCCCAGCATTTT,CASSQELAQGGRNQPQHF
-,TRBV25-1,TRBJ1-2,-,TGTGCCAGCAGTGAAATGGGTCCCTATGGCTACACCTTC,CASSEMGPYGYTF
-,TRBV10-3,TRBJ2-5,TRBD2,TGTGCCATCAGTTTGACTAGCGGGACTCAAGAGACCCAGTACTTC,CAISLTSGTQETQYF
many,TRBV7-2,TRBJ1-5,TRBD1,TGTGCCAGCAGCATATGGACAGGGGGGTACCAGCCCCAGCATTTT,CASSIWTGGYQPQHF
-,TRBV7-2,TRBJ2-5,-,TGTGCCAGCAGCTACCTGTGGCGGGCCGGTGAGACCCAGTACTTC,CASSYLWRAGETQYF
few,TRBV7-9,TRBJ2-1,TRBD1,TGTGCCAGCAGCTTATACACAGGGGGCTACAATGAGCAGTTCTTC,CASSLYTGGYNEQFF
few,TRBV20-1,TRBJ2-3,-,TGCAGTGCCCCGTCGGGGCGGAGCACAGATACGCAGTATTTT,CSAPSGRSTDTQYF
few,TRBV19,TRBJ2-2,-,TGTGCCAGTAGTATATCTGCCCGGGTGTCGGCCGGGGAGCTGTTTTTT,CASSISARVSAGELFF
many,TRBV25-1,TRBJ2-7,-,TGTGCCAGCAGTGAACCGGGATCCTACGAGCAGTACTTC,CASSEPGSYEQYF
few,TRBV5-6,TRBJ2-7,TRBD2,TGTGCCAGCCGACTAGCGGGAGTAGGGACCTACGAGCAGTACTTC,CASRLAGVGTYEQYF
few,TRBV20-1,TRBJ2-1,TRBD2,TGCAGTGCTAGAGGGTTAGCGGGAGACCGGCAGTACAATGAGCAGTTCTTC,CSARGLAGDRQYNEQFF
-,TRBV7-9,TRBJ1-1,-,TGTGCCAGCACCCCTCCACCGAACACTGAAGCTTTCTTT,CASTPPPNTEAFF
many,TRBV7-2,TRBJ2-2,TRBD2,TGTGCCAGCAGCCGGGGAAGCGGGGGCCTCCCTGGCGGGGAGCTGTTTTTT,CASSRGSGGLPGGELFF
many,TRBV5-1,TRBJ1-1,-,TGCGCCAGCAGACAGCCCAACACTGAAGCTTTCTTT,CASRQPNTEAFF
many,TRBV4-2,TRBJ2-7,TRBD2,TGTGCCAGCAGCCCCGACGGGGGAGCGGGAGAGGGGATAGGCGGGCAGTACTTC,CASSPDGGAGEGIGGQYF
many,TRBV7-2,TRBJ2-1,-,TGTGCCAGCAGCCGGAGGGGGAATGAGCAGTTCTTC,CASSRRGNEQFF
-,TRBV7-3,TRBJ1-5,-,TGTGCCAGCAGCAACCTACTCGGGACGCACAATCAGCCCCAGCATTTT,CASSNLLGTHNQPQHF
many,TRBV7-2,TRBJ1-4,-,TGTGCCAGCAGCTCAGGGTCCTTTGAAAAACTGTTTTTT,CASSSGSFEKLFF
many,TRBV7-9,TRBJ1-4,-,TGTGCCACCTCAGGAGGGGGACAAGTTAATGAAAAACTGTTTTTT,CATSGGGQVNEKLFF
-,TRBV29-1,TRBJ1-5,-,TGCAGCGTTGCGAAGGCTAGAGATCAGTCCCAGCATTTT,CSVAKARDQSQHF
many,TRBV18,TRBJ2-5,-,TGTGCCAGCTCCCCAGGACAGGGAAGTTTCTCGCGGGAGGGCGAGGAGCAAGAGACCCAGTACTTC,CASSPGQGSFSREGEEQETQYF
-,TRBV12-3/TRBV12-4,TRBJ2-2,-,TGTGCCAGCAGTTTAGGAGGCGGGGAGCTGTTTTTT,CASSLGGGELFF
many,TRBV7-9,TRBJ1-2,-,TGTGCCAGCAGCTTAGACCTAAACTATGGCTACACCTTC,CASSLDLNYGYTF
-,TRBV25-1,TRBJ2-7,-,TGTGCCAGCAGTCCGAAAGCCGGAACTGGCTCCTACGAGCAGTACTTC,CASSPKAGTGSYEQYF
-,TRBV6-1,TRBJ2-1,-,TGTGCCAGCCGTGATAGGGAAGCTCGCTCTGAGCAGTTCTTC,CASRDREARSEQFF
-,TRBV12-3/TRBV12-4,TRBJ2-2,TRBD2,TGTGCCAGCAGTTTAGGGCTAGCGGGGCCCGGGGCGAACACCGGGGAGCTGTTTTTT,CASSLGLAGPGANTGELFF